This T cell receptor beta chain came from a study of CD4 T cell repertoires in COVID-19 (dated by TCRdb to the early 2020s). At the level of the whole study: To analyze cross-reactivity, CFSE-low cells were expanded with IL-2 for roughly ten days and then labeled again and restimulated with spike proteins from other coronaviruses. Naturally processed CD4+ T cell responses to SARS-CoV-2 spike and nucleoprotein were characterized in COVID-19-recovered individuals, and clonal composition was assessed by TCR Vbeta sequencing. TCR Vbeta repertoire analysis of SARS-CoV-2-reactive T cells was conducted at the subset level in a few recovered individuals. The investigation overall reported the following: Several of the most expanded SARS-CoV-2-reactive clonotypes were shared between two or all three memory subsets, suggesting intraclonal diversification. Consistent with cross-reactivity, between about 6.5 and 27% of SARS-CoV-2 clonotypes also showed up in secondary cultures stimulated with SARS-CoV and/or HKU1 spike.

Memory T cell samples that were not cultured went straight to sequencing right after ex vivo isolation. CD4+ total memory, central memory, effector memory and circulating T follicular helper cells were isolated from peripheral blood mononuclear cells. Counted from cysteine to phenylalanine, this CDR3 has 16 amino acids. This entry keeps only the CDR3 DNA: 48 bases, framed from base 1. The germline V gene yields SGHRS for CDR1 and YFSETQ for CDR2. Between the V and J ends, shortened by 0 bases and 0 bases respectively, the junction contains 11 bases. The library relied on the immunoSEQ multiplex PCR assay. On the study's bioinformatics: The Chao-Jaccard similarity index and counts of shared clonotypes were used to quantify repertoire overlap between subsets. The immuneACCESS repertoire file appears here via TCRdb, limited to in-frame rearrangements. These files lack a portion of the clones; in checked studies, under half of the deficit traces to unresolved V genes, and the cause of the others is not known. The DNA was the basis for D and trimming; V, J and clone size are from that table. Across this sample there are 20,000 to 30,000 clones, with over 90% seen only once. The top ten hold about 0.7% of the sample.

Turning to this clone: It has no known antigen specificity. Per-nucleotide qualities are absent, and no much larger clonotype sits a single base away. The same CDR3 arises from other DNA sequences in this sample as well.

Sequenced material: circulating follicular helper CD4+ T cells (cTfh) from blood, taken before the COVID-19 pandemic. The sample's cell subset or site, from its label and the paper: circulating T follicular helper cells. This receptor was taken from a human donor who had COVID-19. Rearrangement joined TRBV5-1 to TRBJ2-3, with TRBD1 as a weak D call on 6 bases. The nucleotide sequence is TGCGCCAGCAGCTTGGCCCGGCAGGGGAGCACAGATACGCAGTATTTT. This sequence encodes CASSLARQGSTDTQYF.